This TCR beta chain stems from a study of regulatory T cells in long-lasting Graves disease. From germline, CDR1 is SGHAT and CDR2 FQNNGV. Trimming removed 3 bases from V and 6 bases from J, with 9 bases in between. The CDR3 consists of 12 residues. Time point of the sample: newly diagnosed GD, antithyroid drugs for less than 3 months. PBMCs provided the RNA from which the TCR library was made. As a group, patients came from one endocrinology department in Xi'an, China. With EDTA tubes as the receptacles, 7 to 9 milliliters of peripheral blood were drawn. Relying on iRepertoire HTBI primers and Arm-PCR of CDR3 regions, the team built TCR beta libraries. A single record per CDR3 protein comes from TCRdb applying MiXCR to the multiplex PCR reads. The sample includes 300,000 to 400,000 distinct CDR3 sequences, 15% to 20% seen only once; the top ten take about two fifths. General study results and limits: Patients whose Graves' disease persisted exhibited lower TCR diversity than those newly diagnosed.

Concerning this clonotype itself: Antigen specificity is unknown.

The TCR comes from a female donor with Graves disease. Sequenced here: peripheral blood mononuclear cells (PBMCs), sampled at new diagnosis, from a patient treated with antithyroid drugs. V and J are TRBV11-2 and TRBJ2-7; D is ambiguous. Written as DNA, the CDR3 is TGTGCCAGCAGCTTGGACCAGTCCGAGCAGTACTTC. Its protein is CASSLDQSEQYF.